This T cell receptor (beta chain) was sequenced in a study of response to subunit inactivated influenza vaccine. Trimming shortened V by 6 bases and J by 9 bases, and 18 bases separated the two germline ends. The length of the CDR3 is 14 residues. Germline-derived CDR1 and CDR2 are MNHNS and SASEGT. TCRdb redid the calling of the RT-PCR reads with MiXCR, one entry per CDR3 protein. The top ten hold approximately 10% of the sample, which has hundreds of thousands of distinct CDR3 sequences, 21% seen once. This TCR derives from a man aged 50-75 years who received an inactivated influenza vaccine. The chain is built from TRBV6-1 and TRBJ1-5, with D maybe TRBD1 (6 bases). Specimen: PBMCs from blood, collected 21 months after vaccination. CDR3 nucleotide sequence: TGTGCCAGCAGCGCATCCAAAGGGGGGTTGCCCCAGCATTTT. Its translation is CASSASKGGLPQHF.